These T cell receptor beta chains were read from a single sample in a study of Ad26.COV2.S vaccination and SARS-CoV-2 variants. The protocol was immunoSEQ multiplex PCR, while the TCRdb copy is restricted to in-frame clones and leaves out a portion. The sample records around 380,000 clones, 80% to 90% being singletons. The material sequenced was peripheral blood, taken in a trial of Ad26.COV2.S vaccine versus placebo. Every receptor here comes from a person aged 18-65 years who received the Ad26.COV2.S COVID-19 vaccine or a placebo. The conserved cysteine and the conserved F or W are not part of the CDR3 here. Each record gives: D gene, V gene, J gene, CDR3 length, CDR3 protein. The D gene is left open where the match is weak.

D gene: .
V gene: TRBV19
J gene: TRBJ1-4
CDR3 length: 14
CDR3 protein: ASTSERTEPNEKLF

D gene: TRBD2
V gene: TRBV7-8
J gene: TRBJ2-7
CDR3 length: 16
CDR3 protein: ASSLSARGLADSYEQY

D gene: .
V gene: TRBV27
J gene: TRBJ1-6
CDR3 length: 12
CDR3 protein: ASGPTGRNSPLH

D gene: TRBD1
V gene: TRBV19
J gene: TRBJ1-1
CDR3 length: 13
CDR3 protein: ASGEYVGTGGEAF

D gene: TRBD2
V gene: TRBV5-4
J gene: TRBJ2-1
CDR3 length: 13
CDR3 protein: ATRDPSGGGNEQF

D gene: TRBD1
V gene: TRBV10-3
J gene: TRBJ2-1
CDR3 length: 13
CDR3 protein: AISRRDSPNNEQF

D gene: TRBD1
V gene: TRBV6-1
J gene: TRBJ1-5
CDR3 length: 14
CDR3 protein: ASSDGSGGGWRPQH

D gene: TRBD2
V gene: TRBV7-8
J gene: TRBJ2-1
CDR3 length: 15
CDR3 protein: ASSLAIAGGFENEQF

D gene: .
V gene: TRBV5-4
J gene: TRBJ1-3
CDR3 length: 17
CDR3 protein: ASSHRDIRNPVFGNTIY

D gene: TRBD1
V gene: TRBV6-5
J gene: TRBJ1-1
CDR3 length: 12
CDR3 protein: ASEEDRVNTEAF

D gene: .
V gene: TRBV7-6
J gene: TRBJ1-1
CDR3 length: 12
CDR3 protein: ASSLGHRNTEAF

D gene: .
V gene: TRBV19
J gene: TRBJ2-6
CDR3 length: 14
CDR3 protein: ASSIQTGSGANVLT

D gene: TRBD1
V gene: TRBV14
J gene: TRBJ2-7
CDR3 length: 13
CDR3 protein: ASSRPGTGTYEQY

D gene: TRBD2
V gene: TRBV5-4
J gene: TRBJ2-3
CDR3 length: 14
CDR3 protein: ASSLGRGGSTDTQY

D gene: .
V gene: TRBV7-2
J gene: TRBJ1-1
CDR3 length: 10
CDR3 protein: ASSLGQGTAF

D gene: TRBD1
V gene: TRBV5-1
J gene: TRBJ2-5
CDR3 length: 13
CDR3 protein: ASSITGGGQETQY

D gene: .
V gene: TRBV3-1/TRBV3-2
J gene: TRBJ1-4
CDR3 length: 13
CDR3 protein: ASSQDPPLNEKLF

D gene: .
V gene: TRBV28
J gene: TRBJ1-1
CDR3 length: 11
CDR3 protein: ASSQGQGGKAF

D gene: .
V gene: TRBV6-1
J gene: TRBJ2-7
CDR3 length: 13
CDR3 protein: ASSEATGLSYEQY

D gene: .
V gene: TRBV4-1
J gene: TRBJ2-3
CDR3 length: 12
CDR3 protein: ATNRELSTDTQY

D gene: .
V gene: TRBV19
J gene: TRBJ1-1
CDR3 length: 10
CDR3 protein: ASSTLGTEAF

D gene: .
V gene: TRBV6-7
J gene: TRBJ2-1
CDR3 length: 10
CDR3 protein: ASSPYVGEQF

D gene: TRBD1
V gene: TRBV29-1
J gene: TRBJ1-5
CDR3 length: 12
CDR3 protein: SARTGGTNQPQH

D gene: .
V gene: TRBV11-2
J gene: TRBJ1-1
CDR3 length: 12
CDR3 protein: ASSTRGADTEAF

D gene: TRBD1
V gene: TRBV12-3/TRBV12-4
J gene: TRBJ1-2
CDR3 length: 11
CDR3 protein: ASSLGRGYGYT

D gene: .
V gene: TRBV6-5
J gene: TRBJ2-5
CDR3 length: 13
CDR3 protein: ASSYTWAGRETQY

D gene: .
V gene: TRBV5-1
J gene: TRBJ2-5
CDR3 length: 13
CDR3 protein: ASSLSGANQETQY